This T cell receptor (beta chain) came from a study of identifying expanded T cells in peripheral blood. Study-wide results and limits: About 1.2 clones differed between technical replicates, versus roughly 16 and 20 over time.

The germline gives CDR1 LGHNA, CDR2 YNFKEQ. Trimming cost V 0 bases and J 9 bases; bases outside gene matches: 18. The CDR3 spans 19 residues. Profiling relied on immunoSEQ multiplex PCR, and the TCRdb table lists in-frame clones only, not all of them. This sample has about 78,000 clones, with roughly four fifths found just once. In this sample, this clone turned up once. Its antigen is as yet unknown. During the collection period, no donor immune events like infections were recorded. The sequencing input was blood. The sequence was obtained from a person aged 18 to 75 in good health. V usage is TRBV4-2 and J usage is TRBJ2-5; 11 nucleotides agree with TRBD2. CDR3: CASSQDFKGTSGPTGAQYF. CDR3 sequence (DNA): TGTGCCAGCAGCCAAGATTTTAAGGGGACTAGCGGCCCTACGGGAGCCCAGTACTTC.